This TCR beta chain emerged from a study of T cells in Graves' hyperthyroidism and ophthalmopathy (dated by TCRdb to the late 2010s). At the level of the whole study: Peripheral blood was sampled at the time of initial diagnosis, prior to any treatment. An independent validation cohort of under 20 hyperthyroidism patients and some 15 patients who later progressed to ophthalmopathy tested prospective prediction of ophthalmopathy. A discovery cohort of roughly 100 patients, roughly 45 with Graves' ophthalmopathy and fewer than 65 with stable Graves' hyperthyroidism, was used to find distinguishing TCR V-J signatures. Thyroid tissue and blood T-cell repertoires from about six Graves' hyperthyroidism patients were also compared in the study. The paper reports TCR Vbeta CDR3 sequencing of roughly 140 peripheral blood samples: under 45 ophthalmopathy, roughly 80 hyperthyroidism and approximately 17 progressor patients. The 100 or so discovery patients were randomly split 7:3 into training and test sets. Following sampling, methimazole starting at 30 mg daily was given to hyperthyroidism patients, and high-dose intravenous methylprednisolone was given to ophthalmopathy patients.

The TCR beta CDR3 regions were amplified from RNA transcripts. A first-round RT-PCR of the TCR CDR3 used the HTBI primer set with the Qiagen OneStep RT-PCR kit. A second multiplex PCR round built the libraries, followed by size selection and purification. Paired-end sequencing of the libraries was performed with 100 bp reads on an Illumina HiSeq2000. The authors processed their data as follows. SOAPnuke was used to process the raw data, with reads discarded if the reads contained adapters or uncalled bases, had a mean Phred below 15, or lacked an exact constant-primer or identifier match. COPE v1.2.5 was used to merge high-quality paired reads, and clonotypes were defined as unique nucleotide sequences. MiTCR v1.1 was used to align the clonotypes against IMGT TRBV, TRBD and TRBJ reference segments. Analysis was restricted to V-J combinations with a frequency above 0.0001, which covered roughly 99% of repertoires. A TCS score was defined as the ratio between F50 (clonal expansion) and ExV (chaos), using BLOSUM62-based TCRdist between CDR3 peptides within each V-J. Welch's t-statistics and random forest reduced roughly 540 V-J features to roughly 13, which were used in a naive Bayes classifier (R e1071). The similarity between thyroid and blood repertoires was quantified using the Morisita-Horn index. The raw public reads went through TCRdb reprocessing: fastp at Q25, MiXCR clone calling, in-frame beta chains kept. When rows share a CDR3 protein, they turn into one entry using the most common DNA and genes. The V and J calls were determined by TCRdb, not by the authors. Within this sample are roughly 800,000 distinct CDR3 sequences, with 35% to 40% of them counted one time only. Approximately 10% of the sample is held by the ten biggest clonotypes.

This clonotype was seen many times. Its antigen is currently not known. The record has no base qualities; no much larger clone is one base away. Summary of the overall study and its limitations: During validation, the model predicted progression to ophthalmopathy a median of approximately 6.5 months ahead of onset, with around 65% sensitivity and more than 72% specificity. In cross-validation, a model built on a 13 V-J signature told ophthalmopathy apart from stable hyperthyroidism with under 90% sensitivity and approximately 81% specificity, and in testing the same model reached 80%/75%. No statistical method was used to fix the sample size in advance, and group allocation was not hidden from the investigators. Blood samples also contained most of the expanded thyroid clonotypes (frequency above 0.001), which suggests that blood repertoires may reflect thyroid immune responses.

Stable Graves' hyperthyroidism was defined as the absence of progression to ophthalmopathy over 18 months of follow-up. The hyperthyroidism patients were between 18 and 65 years old and newly diagnosed, with a disease duration of less than 2 months. Patients with uncontrolled infections, other autoimmune diseases, pregnancy or lactation were excluded. Diagnoses were based on clinical symptoms, serum thyroxine and TRAb, thyroid ultrasound and orbital computed tomography. Ficoll-Paque density gradient centrifugation was used to isolate PBMCs from approximately 10 ml of fresh peripheral blood. Trizol reagent was used to extract total RNA, and RNA quality was then checked on an Agilent 2100 Bioanalyzer. This receptor was obtained from a man aged 18 to 35 with Graves' hyperthyroidism. Sequencing was performed on blood.

The CDR3 has the sequence CASQGQDNTEAFF. The DNA sequence is as follows: TGCGCCAGCCAGGGGCAAGACAACACTGAAGCTTTCTTT. This receptor chain uses TRBV5-1 and TRBJ1-1; matching of 6 bases hints at TRBD1 as the D gene. The germline V gene yields SGHRS for CDR1 and YFSETQ for CDR2. V is cut by 7 bases and J by 2 bases, and the space between the germline ends is 12 bases. The CDR3 runs 13 amino acids, cysteine and phenylalanine included. Here the CDR3 DNA is all that survives: 39 bases in frame from base 1.